This T cell receptor beta chain stems from a study of identical twins. Study observations and caveats: In cord blood, abundant beta clonotypes had fewer insertions; memory showed no trend.

Healthy Caucasians, and only they, were the donors. Template switching (which added a universal primer site) was used, and cDNA carried unique molecular identifiers. Via MiXCR, TCRdb re-called the 5' RACE reads, giving one row per CDR3 protein. The table has about 100,000 distinct CDR3 sequences, about 5.6% seen once; the top ten hold about 12%. V shed 6 bases and J shed 0 bases, with 15 bases lying between them. Per the germline V gene, CDR1 is KGHSH and CDR2 is LQKENI. CDR3 length equals 16 residues. This clonotype was found a few times. Its matching antigen is unknown. The gene calls are TRBV18 and TRBJ1-5; D is unresolved. This receptor was identified in a woman in her forties or fifties in good health. Sequencing input: memory T cells sorted from blood. CDR3 nucleotides: TGTGCCAGCTCCCTGTCGGGTTCCTATAGCAATCAGCCCCAGCATTTT. Protein sequence: CASSLSGSYSNQPQHF.